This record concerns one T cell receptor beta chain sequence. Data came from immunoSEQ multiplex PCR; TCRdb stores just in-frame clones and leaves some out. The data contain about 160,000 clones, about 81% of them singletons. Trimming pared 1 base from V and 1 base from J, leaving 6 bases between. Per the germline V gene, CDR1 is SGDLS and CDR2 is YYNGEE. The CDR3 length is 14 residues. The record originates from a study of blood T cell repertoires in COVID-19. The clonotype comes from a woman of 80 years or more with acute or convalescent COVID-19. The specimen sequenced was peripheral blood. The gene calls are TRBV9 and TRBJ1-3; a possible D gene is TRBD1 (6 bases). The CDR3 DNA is TGTGCCAGCAGCGTAACAGGGTCTGGAAACACCATATATTTT. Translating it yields CASSVTGSGNTIYF.